The 12 T cell receptor beta chains listed next were all sequenced from one sample in a study of OX40 agonist ivuxolimab in advanced cancers. Assay used: immunoSEQ multiplex PCR; TCRdb lists only in-frame clones, some missing. The sample consists of approximately 60,000 clones, under 95% of them appearing once. The sequenced sample was CD4+ or CD8+ T cells sorted from blood, obtained in a trial of the OX40 agonist ivuxolimab. The receptors stem from an adult with an advanced solid tumor such as melanoma, head and neck, liver or kidney cancer.

The J gene is TRBJ2-3, the V gene TRBV7-9; D tentatively reads TRBD1 or TRBD2 (6 bases each). Germline lookup yields CDR1 SEHNR and CDR2 FQNEAQ (reference sequence). Trimming left V 5 bases short and J 2 bases short, with 17 bases between. The CDR3 has 16 residues. CDR3 bases: TGTGCCAGCAGCCGAGTACGGGGGCTTTTCACAGATACGCAGTATTTT. Translation: CASSRVRGLFTDTQYF.

The V call is TRBV6-1, the J call TRBJ2-4; D is unclear. Deletions cut 2 bases from V and 5 bases from J, with 19 bases between. In germline, CDR1 is MNHNS, CDR2 SASEGT. The CDR3 runs 17 residues. The CDR3 DNA follows: TGTGCCAGCAGTGAATTGATGGGATACAGCCCTGAAAACATTCAGTACTTC. This gives the protein CASSELMGYSPENIQYF.

J is TRBJ2-5 and V is TRBV30; 11 bases match TRBD2. The CDR3 sequence is 14 residues long. V shed 4 bases, J shed 5 bases, and the junction held 6 bases outside the gene matches. CDR1 and CDR2 from the germline V gene are GTSNPN and SVGIG (reference sequence). The CDR3 protein is CAWTLAGGRETQYF. CDR3 DNA: TGTGCCTGGACCTTAGCGGGAGGGCGGGAGACCCAGTACTTC.

The J gene is TRBJ2-1, the V gene TRBV5-6; D may be TRBD1 (6 bases). The CDR3 extends over 16 amino acids. Trimming took off 0 bases at V and 2 bases at J, with 12 bases between the two ends. Germline V gene lookup returns CDR1 SGHDT and CDR2 YYEEEE. The CDR3 DNA reads as TGTGCCAGCAGCTTGGATACAGGGAAACCCTACAATGAGCAGTTCTTC. Protein: CASSLDTGKPYNEQFF.

The chain combines TRBV19 with TRBJ1-2, with TRBD1 matching 9 bases. Trimming removed 4 bases from V and 0 bases from J; junction bases left unmatched: 9. Per the germline V gene, CDR1 is LNHDA and CDR2 is SQIVND (reference sequence). CDR3 length: 17 residues. CDR3: CASSTQPRDRANYGYTF. The DNA for the CDR3 is TGTGCCAGTAGTACACAACCACGGGACAGGGCTAACTATGGCTACACCTTC. The full variable domain, with the rest looked up from reference TRBV19 and TRBJ1-2, is DGGITQSPKYLFRKEGQNVTLSCEQNLNHDAMYWYRQDPGQGLRLIYYSQIVNDFQKGDIAEGYSVSREKKESFPLTVTSAQKNPTAFYLCASSTQPRDRANYGYTFGSGTRLTVV.

This sequence joins TRBV6-6 and TRBJ2-1; the D is unclear. The CDR3 has 12 residues. Trimming shortened V by 2 bases and J by 6 bases, and 5 bases separated the two germline ends. Germline V lookup: CDR1 MNHNY, CDR2 SVGAGI (reference sequence). The CDR3 DNA follows: TGTGCCAGCAGTTACATAGTCAATGAGCAGTTCTTC. Translation gives CASSYIVNEQFF.

The chain employs TRBV11-2 and TRBJ2-5, with a weak D call TRBD2 (5 bases). CDR1 and CDR2 (germline): SGHAT, FQNNGV. The CDR3 is 14 residues long. Between the trimmed V and J ends, which lost 3 bases and 5 bases, there was a span of 13 bases. The CDR3 sequence is CASSLGSVPETQYF. The CDR3 DNA is TGTGCCAGCAGCTTGGGGAGTGTGCCTGAGACCCAGTACTTC.

This clone was counted only a few times. V gene TRBV6-5 combines with J gene TRBJ2-7; D is perhaps TRBD1 (6 bases). CDR1 is MNHEY, CDR2 SVGAGI, per germline. The CDR3 has 15 amino acids. Trimming stripped 0 bases from V and 3 bases from J, with 12 bases between. CDR3 amino acids: CASSYSQGLIYEQYF. The CDR3 nucleotides are TGTGCCAGCAGTTACTCTCAGGGGTTGATCTACGAGCAGTACTTC.

The chain recombines TRBV6-5 with TRBJ2-7; the match to TRBD1 covers 7 bases. This CDR3 comprises 14 residues. The germline V gene encodes CDR1 MNHEY and CDR2 SVGAGI. The V gene end was trimmed by 8 bases and the J gene end by 2 bases; junction bases not matched to a gene: 9. The CDR3 nucleotides read TGTGCCAGCGGTCAACAGGGGACCACCTACGAGCAGTACTTC. It is translated as CASGQQGTTYEQYF.

This clone is a singleton in its sample. This chain joins TRBV19 and TRBJ1-1; 9 positions agree with TRBD1. This CDR3 contains 13 residues. After removal of 8 bases from V and 5 bases from J, the junction contained 6 bases not matched to a gene. Germline loops: CDR1 LNHDA, CDR2 SQIVND (reference sequence). CDR3 in DNA: TGTGCCAGTGCCGACAGGGGGTTTACTGAAGCTTTCTTT. Translating gives CASADRGFTEAFF.

The chain links TRBV11-2 to TRBJ2-2; D is unresolved. CDR1 SGHAT and CDR2 FQNNGV come from the germline V gene. The ends were cut back, 2 bases at V and 4 bases at J, with 8 bases in the middle. The CDR3 is made up of 14 amino acids. The CDR3 DNA is TGTGCCAGCAGCTTACTGCAGAGCACCGGGGAGCTGTTTTTT. Translation gives CASSLLQSTGELFF. Variable domain in full (rest from reference TRBV11-2 and TRBJ2-2): EAGVAQSPRYKIIEKRQSVAFWCNPISGHATLYWYQQILGQGPKLLIQFQNNGVVDDSQLPKDRFSAERLKGVDSTLKIQPAKLEDSAVYLCASSLLQSTGELFFGEGSRLTVL.

This chain connects TRBV5-8 to TRBJ1-2, with D maybe TRBD1 (6 bases). From germline, CDR1 is SGHTS and CDR2 YDEGEE. V gave up 0 bases and J gave up 8 bases, with 11 bases separating them. The CDR3 consists of 13 residues. The CDR3 DNA follows: TGTGCCAGCAGCTTGGAGGCAGGGGAAGGCTACACCTTC. Residues: CASSLEAGEGYTF. The whole variable domain, remainder taken from reference TRBV5-8 and TRBJ1-2, is EAGVTQSPTHLIKTRGQQATLRCSPISGHTSVYWYQQALGLGLQFLLWYDEGEERNRGNFPPRFSGRQFPNYSSELNVNALELEDSALYLCASSLEAGEGYTFGSGTRLTVV.